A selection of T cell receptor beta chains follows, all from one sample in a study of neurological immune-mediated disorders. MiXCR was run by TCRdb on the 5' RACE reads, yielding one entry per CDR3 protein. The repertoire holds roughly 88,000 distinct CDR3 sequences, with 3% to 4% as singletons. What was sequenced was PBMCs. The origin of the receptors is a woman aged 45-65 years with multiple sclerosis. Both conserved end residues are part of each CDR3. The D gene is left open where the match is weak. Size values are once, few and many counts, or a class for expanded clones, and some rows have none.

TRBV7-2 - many CASSLNSENYGYTF
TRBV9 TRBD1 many CASSASGTGSDYGYTF
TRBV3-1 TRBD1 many CASSQSGQGSYTF
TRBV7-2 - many CASSQMRGRGNQPQHF
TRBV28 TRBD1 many CASSSRGRRSYEQYF
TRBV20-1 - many CSARDTRRLLAYEQYF
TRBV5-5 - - CASSDRSYNSPLHF
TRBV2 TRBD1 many CAQRRDRGQYEQYF
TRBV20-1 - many CSALTASQETQYF
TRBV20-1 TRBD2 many CSARGLASGLWDTQYF
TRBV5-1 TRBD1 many CASSKRTGGYMNTEAFF
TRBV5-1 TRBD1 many CASSRGTGMETQYF
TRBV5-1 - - CASSLELGLYNEQFF
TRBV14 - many CASSPRQVLYEQYF
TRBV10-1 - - CASSECVGEGIGYF
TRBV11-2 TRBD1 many CASSWDRGNEQFF
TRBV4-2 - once CASSQDTRVETQYF